The count of the clone carrying this TCR beta chain is one. Its target is unknown. This sample stems from a study of OX40 agonist ivuxolimab in advanced cancers. Study-wide results and limits: There were, on average, more expanded clones in CD8+ T cells than in CD4+.

Clones were sequenced by immunoSEQ multiplex PCR, and TCRdb holds only the in-frame ones, with some missing. The table lists 77,000 or so clones, about 92% of them singletons, with 0.53% in the top ten. J gave up 0 bases and V 0 bases, and 4 bases lay outside the gene matches. This CDR3 contains 19 residues. CDR1 ENHRY and CDR2 SYGVKD come from the germline V gene. The sequences come from CD4+ or CD8+ T cells sorted from blood, collected in a trial of the OX40 agonist ivuxolimab. The origin of this receptor is an adult with an advanced solid tumor such as melanoma, head and neck, liver or kidney cancer. V gene TRBV10-3 combines with J gene TRBJ2-3, with 15 bases aligning to TRBD2. The CDR3 coding sequence is TGTGCCATCAGTGAGTCGGGGACTAGCGGGAGGACTAGCACAGATACGCAGTATTTT. Translating gives CAISESGTSGRTSTDTQYF.